This paragraph covers one T cell receptor (beta chain) sequence. Its antigen is not identified. The record originates from a study of OX40 agonist ivuxolimab in advanced cancers. Study-level findings and limits: Relative to CD4+ cells, CD8+ T cells on average had more expanded clones.

The table came from immunoSEQ multiplex PCR; TCRdb's copy has only in-frame clones and leaves some out. The top ten clones hold roughly 6% of a sample with 70,000 to 80,000 clones, around nine tenths of them seen once. The V and J ends lost 5 bases and 3 bases respectively, with 10 bases between them. Germline lookup yields CDR1 MNHEY and CDR2 SMNVEV (reference sequence). The CDR3 spans 13 residues. Blood was sampled at baseline, cycle 4 day 1, and cycle 7 day 1. The sample was CD4+ or CD8+ T cells sorted from blood, taken in a trial of the OX40 agonist ivuxolimab. The TCR comes from an adult with an advanced solid tumor such as melanoma, head and neck, liver or kidney cancer. The rearrangement uses TRBV27 and TRBJ2-5; the D call may be TRBD1 or TRBD2 (5 bases each). The CDR3: CASSQGREETQYF. The CDR3 nucleotides read TGTGCCAGCAGTCAGGGACGCGAAGAGACCCAGTACTTC.